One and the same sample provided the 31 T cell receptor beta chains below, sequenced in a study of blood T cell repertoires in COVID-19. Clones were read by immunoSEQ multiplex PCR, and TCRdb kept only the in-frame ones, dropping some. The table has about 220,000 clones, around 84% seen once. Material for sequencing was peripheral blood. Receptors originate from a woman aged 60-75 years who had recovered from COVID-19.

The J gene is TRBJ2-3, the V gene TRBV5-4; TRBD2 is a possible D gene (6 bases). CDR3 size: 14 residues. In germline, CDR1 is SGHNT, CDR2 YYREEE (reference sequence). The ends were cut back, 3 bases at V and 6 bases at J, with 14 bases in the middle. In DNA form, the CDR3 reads TGTGCCAGCAGCTCGACTAGATCGGAGGATACGCAGTATTTT. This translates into CASSSTRSEDTQYF.

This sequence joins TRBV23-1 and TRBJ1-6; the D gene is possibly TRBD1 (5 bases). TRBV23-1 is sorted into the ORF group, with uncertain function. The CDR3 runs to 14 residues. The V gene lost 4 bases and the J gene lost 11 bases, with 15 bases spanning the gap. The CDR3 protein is CASSLRGADPPLHF. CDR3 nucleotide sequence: TGCGCCAGCAGTCTAAGGGGCGCGGACCCACCCCTCCACTTT.

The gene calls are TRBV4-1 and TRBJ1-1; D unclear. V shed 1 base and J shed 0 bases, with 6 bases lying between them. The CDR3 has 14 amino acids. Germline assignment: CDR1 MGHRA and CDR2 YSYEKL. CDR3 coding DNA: TGCGCCAGCAGCCAAGGAGAAATGAACACTGAAGCTTTCTTT. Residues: CASSQGEMNTEAFF.

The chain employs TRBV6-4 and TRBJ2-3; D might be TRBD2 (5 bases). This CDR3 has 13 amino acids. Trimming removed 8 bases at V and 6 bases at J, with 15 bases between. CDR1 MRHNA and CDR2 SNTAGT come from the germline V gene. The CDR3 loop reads CASSGDSFDTQYF. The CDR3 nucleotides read TGTGCCAGCTCCGGGGATTCGTTCGATACGCAGTATTTT.

The chain's CDR3 is CAWSVGSGGADTQYF. In nucleotides, the CDR3 is TGTGCCTGGAGTGTTGGTAGCGGGGGGGCAGATACGCAGTATTTT. This chain connects TRBV30 to TRBJ2-3, with 11 bases fitting TRBD2. The trim removed 0 bases at V and 4 bases at J, leaving 3 bases unmatched. This CDR3 contains 15 residues. Per the germline V gene, CDR1 is GTSNPN and CDR2 is SVGIG (reference sequence).

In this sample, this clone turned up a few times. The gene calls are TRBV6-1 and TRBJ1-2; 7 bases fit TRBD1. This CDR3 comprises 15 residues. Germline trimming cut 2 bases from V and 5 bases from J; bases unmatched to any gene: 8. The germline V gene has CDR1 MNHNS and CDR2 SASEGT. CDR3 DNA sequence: TGTGCCAGCAGTGAATATCACAGGGGCGCGTATGGCTACACCTTC. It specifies CASSEYHRGAYGYTF.

This CDR3 is CASSVRDRGPGYTEAFF. CDR3 bases: TGCGCCAGCAGCGTCAGAGACAGGGGGCCTGGGTACACTGAAGCTTTCTTT. V and J are TRBV5-1 and TRBJ1-1; 10 nucleotides match TRBD1. J gave up 3 bases and V 4 bases, and 12 bases lay outside the gene matches. This CDR3 has 17 residues. The germline V gene encodes CDR1 SGHRS and CDR2 YFSETQ.

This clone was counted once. The CDR3 region has the DNA TGTGCCAGCAGTAGGGACAGGGGATTAGGTCAGCCCCAGCATTTT. Translated: CASSRDRGLGQPQHF. This chain links TRBV6-5 with TRBJ1-5; 10 nucleotides line up with TRBD1. This CDR3 is built from 15 residues. The V segment lost 5 bases and the J segment 6 bases; nucleotides outside the gene matches: 7. Germline V lookup: CDR1 MNHEY, CDR2 SVGAGI.

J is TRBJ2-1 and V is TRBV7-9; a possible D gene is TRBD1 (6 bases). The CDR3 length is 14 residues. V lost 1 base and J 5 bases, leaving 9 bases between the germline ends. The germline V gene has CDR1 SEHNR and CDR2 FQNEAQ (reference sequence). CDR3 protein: CASSLGQADNEQFF. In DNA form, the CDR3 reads TGTGCCAGCAGCTTAGGACAGGCAGACAATGAGCAGTTCTTC.

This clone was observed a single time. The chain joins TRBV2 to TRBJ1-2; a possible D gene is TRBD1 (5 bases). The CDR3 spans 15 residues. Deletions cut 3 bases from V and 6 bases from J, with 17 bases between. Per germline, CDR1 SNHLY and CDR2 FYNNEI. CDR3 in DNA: TGTGCCAGCAGTGATATGGGGCAGGAGGGAAATGGCTACACCTTC. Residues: CASSDMGQEGNGYTF.

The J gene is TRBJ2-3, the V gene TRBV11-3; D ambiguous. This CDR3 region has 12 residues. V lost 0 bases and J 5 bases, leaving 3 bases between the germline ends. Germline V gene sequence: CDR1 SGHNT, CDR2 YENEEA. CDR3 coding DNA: TGTGCCAGCAGCTTAGACGGAGATACGCAGTATTTT. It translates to CASSLDGDTQYF.

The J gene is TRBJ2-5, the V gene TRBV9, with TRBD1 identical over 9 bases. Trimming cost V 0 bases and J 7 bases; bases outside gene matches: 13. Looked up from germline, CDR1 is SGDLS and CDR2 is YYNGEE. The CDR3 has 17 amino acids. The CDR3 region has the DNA TGTGCCAGCAGCGTAGGCAGGAGGTCGCAGGGACAGGGGACCCAGTACTTC. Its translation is CASSVGRRSQGQGTQYF.

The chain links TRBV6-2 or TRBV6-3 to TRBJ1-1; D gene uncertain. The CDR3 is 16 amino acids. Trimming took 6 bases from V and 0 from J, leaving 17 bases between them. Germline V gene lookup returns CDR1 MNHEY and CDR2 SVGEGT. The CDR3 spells CASSHGAGRVNTEAFF. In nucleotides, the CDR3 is TGTGCCAGCAGCCACGGCGCGGGGAGGGTGAACACTGAAGCTTTCTTT.

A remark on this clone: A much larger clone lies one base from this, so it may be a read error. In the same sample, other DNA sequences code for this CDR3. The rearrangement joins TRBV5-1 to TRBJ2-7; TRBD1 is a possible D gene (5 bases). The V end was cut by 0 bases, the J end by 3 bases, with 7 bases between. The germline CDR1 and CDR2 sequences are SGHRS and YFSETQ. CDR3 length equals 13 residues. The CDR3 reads CASSLGQYYEQYF. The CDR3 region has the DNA TGCGCCAGCAGCTTGGGACAGTACTACGAGCAGTACTTC. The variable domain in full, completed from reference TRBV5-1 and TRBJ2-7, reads KAGVTQTPRYLIKTRGQQVTLSCSPISGHRSVSWYQQTPGQGLQFLFEYFSETQRNKGNFPGRFSGRQFSNSRSEMNVSTLELGDSALYLCASSLGQYYEQYFGPGTRLTVT.

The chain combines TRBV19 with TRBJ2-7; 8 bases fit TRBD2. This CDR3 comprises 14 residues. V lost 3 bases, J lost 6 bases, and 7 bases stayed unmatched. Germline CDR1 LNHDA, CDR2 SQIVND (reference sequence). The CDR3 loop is CASSIGIGGGEQYF. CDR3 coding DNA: TGTGCCAGTAGTATCGGTATCGGGGGGGGCGAGCAGTACTTC. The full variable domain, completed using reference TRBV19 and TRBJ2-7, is DGGITQSPKYLFRKEGQNVTLSCEQNLNHDAMYWYRQDPGQGLRLIYYSQIVNDFQKGDIAEGYSVSREKKESFPLTVTSAQKNPTAFYLCASSIGIGGGEQYFGPGTRLTVT.

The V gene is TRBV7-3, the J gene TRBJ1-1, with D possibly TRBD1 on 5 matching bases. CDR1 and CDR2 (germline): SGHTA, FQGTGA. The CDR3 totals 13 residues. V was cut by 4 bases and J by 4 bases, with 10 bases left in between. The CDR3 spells CASSWGRATEAFF. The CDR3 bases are TGTGCCAGCAGCTGGGGCAGGGCCACTGAAGCTTTCTTT.

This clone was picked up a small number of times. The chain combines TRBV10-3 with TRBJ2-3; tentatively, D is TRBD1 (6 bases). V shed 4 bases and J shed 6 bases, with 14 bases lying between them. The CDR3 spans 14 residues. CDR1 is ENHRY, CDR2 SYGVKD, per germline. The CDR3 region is CAISARDIPDTQYF. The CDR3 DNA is TGTGCCATCAGTGCCCGGGACATTCCCGATACGCAGTATTTT.

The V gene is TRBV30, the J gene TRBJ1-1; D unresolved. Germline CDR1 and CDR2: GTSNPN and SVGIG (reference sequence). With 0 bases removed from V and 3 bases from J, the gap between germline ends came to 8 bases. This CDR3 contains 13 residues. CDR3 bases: TGTGCCTGGAGTGTGGGTCGGGACACTGAAGCTTTCTTT. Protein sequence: CAWSVGRDTEAFF. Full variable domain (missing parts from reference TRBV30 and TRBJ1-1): SQTIHQWPATLVQPVGSPLSLECTVEGTSNPNLYWYRQAAGRGLQLLFYSVGIGQISSEVPQNLSASRPQDRQFILSSKKLLLSDSGFYLCAWSVGRDTEAFFGQGTRLTVV.

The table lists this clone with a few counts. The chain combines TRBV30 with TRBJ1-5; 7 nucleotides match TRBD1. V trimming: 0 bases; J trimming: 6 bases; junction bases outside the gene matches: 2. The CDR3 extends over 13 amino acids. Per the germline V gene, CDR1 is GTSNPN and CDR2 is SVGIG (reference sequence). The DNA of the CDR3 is TGTGCCTGGAGTGTTGACAGGGCTCAGCCCCAGCATTTT. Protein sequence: CAWSVDRAQPQHF.

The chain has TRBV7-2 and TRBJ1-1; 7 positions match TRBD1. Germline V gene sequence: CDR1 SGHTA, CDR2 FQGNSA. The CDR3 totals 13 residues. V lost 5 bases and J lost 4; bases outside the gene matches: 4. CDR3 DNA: TGTGCCAGCAGCACCAACAGGGGCACTGAAGCTTTCTTT. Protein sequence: CASSTNRGTEAFF.

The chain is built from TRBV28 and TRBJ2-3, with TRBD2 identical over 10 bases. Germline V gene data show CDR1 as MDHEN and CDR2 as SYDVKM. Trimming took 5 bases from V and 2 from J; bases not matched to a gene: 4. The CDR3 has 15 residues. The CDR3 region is CASSERGGPTDTQYF. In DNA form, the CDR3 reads TGTGCCAGCAGTGAGCGGGGGGGCCCCACAGATACGCAGTATTTT.

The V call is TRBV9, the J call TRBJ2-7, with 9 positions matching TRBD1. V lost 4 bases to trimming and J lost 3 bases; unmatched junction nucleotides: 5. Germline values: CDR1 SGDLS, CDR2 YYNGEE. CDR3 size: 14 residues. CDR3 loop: CASSPTTGGYEQYF. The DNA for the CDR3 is TGTGCCAGCAGCCCGACGACAGGGGGCTACGAGCAGTACTTC. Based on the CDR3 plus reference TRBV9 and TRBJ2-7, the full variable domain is DSGVTQTPKHLITATGQRVTLRCSPRSGDLSVYWYQQSLDQGLQFLIQYYNGEERAKGNILERFSAQQFPDLHSELNLSSLELGDSALYFCASSPTTGGYEQYFGPGTRLTVT.

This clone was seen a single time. This CDR3 is CASSISGETDTQYF. For the CDR3, the DNA is TGTGCCAGCAGTATTAGCGGGGAAACAGATACGCAGTATTTT. The chain has TRBV27 and TRBJ2-3, with 8 bases lining up with TRBD2. The CDR3 sequence is 14 residues long. CDR1 is MNHEY and CDR2 is SMNVEV in the germline V gene (reference sequence). The ends lost 5 bases at V and 3 bases at J; junction bases unmatched: 4.

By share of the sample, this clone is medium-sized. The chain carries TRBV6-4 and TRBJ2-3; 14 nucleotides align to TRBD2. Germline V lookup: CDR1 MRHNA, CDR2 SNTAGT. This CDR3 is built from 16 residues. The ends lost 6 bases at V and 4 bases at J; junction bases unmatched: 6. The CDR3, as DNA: TGTGCCAGCAGCCCAAAGACTAGCGGGGGGGCAGATACGCAGTATTTT. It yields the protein CASSPKTSGGADTQYF.

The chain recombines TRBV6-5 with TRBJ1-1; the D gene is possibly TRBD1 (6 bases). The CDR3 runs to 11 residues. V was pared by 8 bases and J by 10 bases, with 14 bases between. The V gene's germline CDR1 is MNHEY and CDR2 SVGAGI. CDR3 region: CASRGRGLAFF. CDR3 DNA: TGTGCCAGCCGGGGCAGGGGCTTAGCTTTCTTT.

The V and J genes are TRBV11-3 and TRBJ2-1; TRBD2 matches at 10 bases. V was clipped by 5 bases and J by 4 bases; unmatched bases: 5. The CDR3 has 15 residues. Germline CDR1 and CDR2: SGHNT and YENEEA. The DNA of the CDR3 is TGTGCCAGCAGCCAAGCGGGGGGGCTGTACAATGAGCAGTTCTTC. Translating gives CASSQAGGLYNEQFF.

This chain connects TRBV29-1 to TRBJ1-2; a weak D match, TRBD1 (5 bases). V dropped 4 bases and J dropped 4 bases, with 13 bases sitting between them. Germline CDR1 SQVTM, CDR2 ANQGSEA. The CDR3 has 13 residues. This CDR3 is CSVGGDVGYGYTF. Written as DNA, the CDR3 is TGCAGCGTTGGGGGGGACGTTGGCTATGGCTACACCTTC.

The CDR3 DNA sequence: TGTGCCAGCAGCTCCTCCCTGAGGGTGGGTTCACCCCTCCACTTT. This translates into CASSSSLRVGSPLHF. The chain uses TRBV7-2 and TRBJ1-6; unclear D gene. The V and J ends lost 4 bases and 9 bases respectively, with 16 bases between them. Germline values: CDR1 SGHTA, CDR2 FQGNSA. This CDR3 is built from 15 residues.

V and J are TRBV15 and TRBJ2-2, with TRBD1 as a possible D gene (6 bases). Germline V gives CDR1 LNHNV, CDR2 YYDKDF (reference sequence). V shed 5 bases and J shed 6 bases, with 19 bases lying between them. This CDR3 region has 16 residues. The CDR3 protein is CATSGKLTGSSGELFF. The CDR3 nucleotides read TGTGCCACCAGCGGTAAACTGACAGGATCGTCCGGGGAGCTGTTTTTT.

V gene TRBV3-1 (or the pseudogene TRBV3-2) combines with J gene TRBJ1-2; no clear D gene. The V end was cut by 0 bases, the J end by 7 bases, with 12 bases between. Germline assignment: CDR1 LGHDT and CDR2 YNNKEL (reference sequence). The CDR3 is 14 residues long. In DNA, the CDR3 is TGTGCCAGCAGCCAAGATCTAGGCTTTGGTGGCTACACCTTC. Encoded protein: CASSQDLGFGGYTF.

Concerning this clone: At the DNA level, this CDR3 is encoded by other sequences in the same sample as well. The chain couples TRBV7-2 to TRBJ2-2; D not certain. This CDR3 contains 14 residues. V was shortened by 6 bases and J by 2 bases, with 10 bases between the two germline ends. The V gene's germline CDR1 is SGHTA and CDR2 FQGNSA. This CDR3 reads CASSPTLNTGELFF. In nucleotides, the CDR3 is TGTGCCAGCAGTCCGACACTTAACACCGGGGAGCTGTTTTTT.